This TCR beta chain was sequenced in a study of human thymus T cells. Serving as donors were healthy Finnish infants, each of whom was having open corrective surgery for congenital heart defects. Sequenced by immunoSEQ multiplex PCR; TCRdb stores in-frame clones only, minus some. The profile covers 40,000 to 55,000 clones, with 94% appearing a single time and about 0.12% taken by the ten largest. The CDR3 length is 16 residues. Losses at the gene ends were 4 bases for V and 4 bases for J; bases not matched to a gene: 5. Per the germline V gene, CDR1 is SGHNT and CDR2 is YYREEE (reference sequence). Sequencing was performed on blood. The rearrangement uses TRBV5-4 and TRBJ2-5; 15 bases align to TRBD2. This receptor was taken from a boy younger than two with a congenital heart defect but otherwise immunologically healthy. The CDR3 coding sequence is TGTGCCAGCAGCCTACCGGGACTAGCGGGGGGAGAGACCCAGTACTTC. Translation gives CASSLPGLAGGETQYF.